This TCR beta chain was identified in a study of blood T cell repertoires in COVID-19. Whole-study context: The analysed material was cDNA or gDNA that came from T cells, B-cell-depleted T cells, or PBMCs.

CDR3 length: 15 amino acids. J gave up 1 base and V 6 bases, and 9 bases lay outside the gene matches. The germline CDR1 and CDR2 sequences are MNHEY and SVGEGT. How the authors handled the data: Cell counts per sample came from amplifying reference gene primers. TCRdb's copy holds only in-frame clones and misses some; the assay was immunoSEQ multiplex PCR. That table gives V, J and clone size, and the DNA gave D and trimming. The sample includes 40,000 to 60,000 clones, about 86% seen only once; the top ten take roughly 4%. The sequenced material came from peripheral blood. This chain joins TRBV6-2 or TRBV6-3 and TRBJ2-7, with 7 bases aligning to TRBD2. This receptor was taken from a man older than 75 with active COVID-19. CDR3 DNA: TGTGCCAGCAGCAACCAGGCTAGCGGTTCCTACGAGCAGTACTTC. Protein: CASSNQASGSYEQYF.